This note documents a single T cell receptor (beta chain) sequence. What it binds is not known. These data are taken from a study of CD8+CD57+ T cells in acquired aplastic anemia. Study-level background: DNA recovered from sorted CD4+ and CD8+ cells had a mean of approximately 3.4 ug. The study, taken as a whole, reports: Overlapping CD8+ CDR3 repertoires of patients and controls contained under 35 shared sequences.

This CDR3 has 16 amino acids. Germline V gene data show CDR1 as WNHNN and CDR2 as SYGVQD (reference sequence). V shed 0 bases and J 4 bases; nucleotides not matched to a gene: 8. Genomic DNA served as template for TCR beta VDJ and CDR3 profiling. TCRdb fed the reads into MiXCR, producing one record per CDR3 protein. This table holds over 250,000 distinct CDR3 sequences, about 50% found once. CD8+CD57+ cell expansion had been shown by flow cytometry in patients chosen for sequencing. Sequencing was performed on sorted CD4+, CD8+, or CD8+CD57+ T cells (not recorded which) from PBMCs. The gene calls are TRBV10-1 and TRBJ1-1; 7 positions agree with TRBD1. The receptor comes from a human donor with aplastic anemia. The CDR3 loop is CASSESTGIEGTEAFF. CDR3 bases: TGCGCCAGCAGTGAGTCGACAGGGATTGAGGGCACTGAAGCTTTCTTT.